These T cell receptor beta chains were read from a single sample in a study of blood T cell repertoires in COVID-19. Clones were sequenced by immunoSEQ multiplex PCR, and TCRdb holds only the in-frame ones, with some missing. This table has some 290,000 clones, around four fifths appearing once. The sample consisted of peripheral blood. Receptors were obtained from a man aged 60 to 69 who had recovered from COVID-19. Both conserved end residues are part of each CDR3. Fields, in order: V gene, clone size, D gene, CDR3 length, J gene, CDR3 DNA, CDR3 protein. A D gene is named only where the DNA matches it firmly. Clone size is stated in some rows and not others, as once, few, many or a class when expanded.

V gene: TRBV19
clone size: NA
D gene: NA
CDR3 length: 13
J gene: TRBJ1-5
CDR3 DNA: TGTGCCAGTAGATGGCAGAGCAATCAGCCCCAGCATTTT
CDR3 protein: CASRWQSNQPQHF

V gene: TRBV4-1
clone size: once
D gene: TRBD1
CDR3 length: 18
J gene: TRBJ2-6
CDR3 DNA: TGCGCCAGCAGTCAGGGAGGCAGGGGGCGGACTGGGGCCAACGTCCTGACTTTC
CDR3 protein: CASSQGGRGRTGANVLTF

V gene: TRBV11-3
clone size: NA
D gene: NA
CDR3 length: 14
J gene: TRBJ2-5
CDR3 DNA: TGTGCCAGCAGCCCAGACACGATGCAAGAGACCCAGTACTTC
CDR3 protein: CASSPDTMQETQYF

V gene: TRBV29-1
clone size: NA
D gene: NA
CDR3 length: 12
J gene: TRBJ1-1
CDR3 DNA: TGCAGCGTTGTGGGGGGGAGCACTGAAGCTTTCTTT
CDR3 protein: CSVVGGSTEAFF

V gene: TRBV14
clone size: NA
D gene: NA
CDR3 length: 16
J gene: TRBJ1-2
CDR3 DNA: TGTGCCAGCAGCCAAGATCTTGCGGGGCGGTACTATGGCTACACCTTC
CDR3 protein: CASSQDLAGRYYGYTF

V gene: TRBV9
clone size: NA
D gene: TRBD2
CDR3 length: 15
J gene: TRBJ2-7
CDR3 DNA: TGTGCCAGCAGCCCCCGTGTTAGCGGGGGCTCCGAGCAGTACTTC
CDR3 protein: CASSPRVSGGSEQYF

V gene: TRBV14
clone size: once
D gene: NA
CDR3 length: 16
J gene: TRBJ2-1
CDR3 DNA: TGTGCCAGCAGCCCACAAACGACAGTTACCTACAATGAGCAGTTCTTC
CDR3 protein: CASSPQTTVTYNEQFF

V gene: TRBV12-5
clone size: NA
D gene: NA
CDR3 length: 13
J gene: TRBJ1-1
CDR3 DNA: TGTGCTAGTGGCTTAGATTGGGCCACTGAAGCTTTCTTT
CDR3 protein: CASGLDWATEAFF

V gene: TRBV4-1
clone size: NA
D gene: TRBD1
CDR3 length: 13
J gene: TRBJ2-1
CDR3 DNA: TGCGCCAGCAGCCTGGACAGGGGCAATGAGCAGTTCTTC
CDR3 protein: CASSLDRGNEQFF

V gene: TRBV12-3/TRBV12-4
clone size: NA
D gene: NA
CDR3 length: 12
J gene: TRBJ1-1
CDR3 DNA: TGTGCCAGCAGCTTCCTCAGGGGTGAAGCTTTCTTT
CDR3 protein: CASSFLRGEAFF

V gene: TRBV28
clone size: NA
D gene: TRBD2
CDR3 length: 17
J gene: TRBJ2-5
CDR3 DNA: TGTGCCAGCAGTTTACTATTTCCTAGCGGGGGACGTGAGACCCAGTACTTC
CDR3 protein: CASSLLFPSGGRETQYF

V gene: TRBV28
clone size: NA
D gene: NA
CDR3 length: 15
J gene: TRBJ1-1
CDR3 DNA: TGTGCCAGCAGTGGGAGGGTTGGGGGTATGTCTGAAGCTTTCTTT
CDR3 protein: CASSGRVGGMSEAFF

V gene: TRBV10-3
clone size: NA
D gene: TRBD1
CDR3 length: 16
J gene: TRBJ1-5
CDR3 DNA: TGTGCCATCAGTGAGCGAGGGGACAGTGTTAATCAGCCCCAGCATTTT
CDR3 protein: CAISERGDSVNQPQHF

V gene: TRBV5-6
clone size: NA
D gene: NA
CDR3 length: 15
J gene: TRBJ1-5
CDR3 DNA: TGTGCCAGCAGCTTTGGCGGGACCAGCAATCAGCCCCAGCATTTT
CDR3 protein: CASSFGGTSNQPQHF

V gene: TRBV6-5
clone size: NA
D gene: NA
CDR3 length: 12
J gene: TRBJ2-7
CDR3 DNA: TGTGCCAGCAGTTTCAGGGCAGGGGAGCAGTACTTC
CDR3 protein: CASSFRAGEQYF

V gene: TRBV5-1
clone size: once
D gene: TRBD2
CDR3 length: 16
J gene: TRBJ2-3
CDR3 DNA: TGCGCCAGCAGTTACTATACTAGCGGGAGCACAGATACGCAGTATTTT
CDR3 protein: CASSYYTSGSTDTQYF

V gene: TRBV14
clone size: NA
D gene: TRBD2
CDR3 length: 15
J gene: TRBJ2-2
CDR3 DNA: TGTGCCAGCAGCCAAGTCCGGGGGGGCCCCGGGGAGCTGTTTTTT
CDR3 protein: CASSQVRGGPGELFF

V gene: TRBV5-4
clone size: NA
D gene: TRBD2
CDR3 length: 19
J gene: TRBJ2-1
CDR3 DNA: TGTGCCAGCAGCTCGACATTAGCGGGAGGGCCCTCCAAATACAATGAGCAGTTCTTC
CDR3 protein: CASSSTLAGGPSKYNEQFF

V gene: TRBV2
clone size: NA
D gene: NA
CDR3 length: 13
J gene: TRBJ1-5
CDR3 DNA: TGTGCCAGCACCGAGGGGAGGGTACAGCCCCAGCATTTT
CDR3 protein: CASTEGRVQPQHF

V gene: TRBV3-1/TRBV3-2
clone size: once
D gene: NA
CDR3 length: 17
J gene: TRBJ1-3
CDR3 DNA: TGTGCCAGCAGCGACCTGGGACTTTCGCGGGGTGGAAACACCATATATTTT
CDR3 protein: CASSDLGLSRGGNTIYF

V gene: TRBV6-1
clone size: NA
D gene: NA
CDR3 length: 14
J gene: TRBJ1-2
CDR3 DNA: TGTGCCAGCAGTGAAATGCGGGGAATCTATGGCTACACCTTC
CDR3 protein: CASSEMRGIYGYTF

V gene: TRBV4-1
clone size: NA
D gene: TRBD2
CDR3 length: 16
J gene: TRBJ2-3
CDR3 DNA: TGCGCCAGCAGCCCCCGGACTAGCGGGATTTCAGATACGCAGTATTTT
CDR3 protein: CASSPRTSGISDTQYF

V gene: TRBV2
clone size: NA
D gene: NA
CDR3 length: 14
J gene: TRBJ1-6
CDR3 DNA: TGTGCCAGCAGTGTGCCTGGCAATAATTCACCCCTCCACTTT
CDR3 protein: CASSVPGNNSPLHF

V gene: TRBV18
clone size: NA
D gene: NA
CDR3 length: 14
J gene: TRBJ2-2
CDR3 DNA: TGTGCCAGCTCACCTCAGGGATCCACCGGGGAGCTGTTTTTT
CDR3 protein: CASSPQGSTGELFF

V gene: TRBV24-1
clone size: NA
D gene: TRBD1
CDR3 length: 16
J gene: TRBJ2-3
CDR3 DNA: TGTGCCACCAGTGATCCAAGACAGGGGGCCACAGATACGCAGTATTTT
CDR3 protein: CATSDPRQGATDTQYF

V gene: TRBV9
clone size: NA
D gene: NA
CDR3 length: 14
J gene: TRBJ2-7
CDR3 DNA: TGTGCCAGCAGCCCCCTTGGGACATTTGGCGAGCAGTACTTC
CDR3 protein: CASSPLGTFGEQYF